These T cell receptor beta chains were read from a single sample in a study of Ad26.COV2.S vaccination and SARS-CoV-2 variants. Only in-frame clones appear in the TCRdb table, and some are missing; sequencing was by immunoSEQ multiplex PCR. Found here are around 420,000 clones, approximately 87% of them singletons; the top ten hold less than 4%. The input for sequencing was peripheral blood, taken in a trial of Ad26.COV2.S vaccine versus placebo. These receptors were obtained from a person aged 18 to 59 who received the Ad26.COV2.S COVID-19 vaccine or a placebo. Each CDR3 is given with its conserved first and last residue.

TRBV11-2,TRBJ2-5,CASSPAPGRLGDF
TRBV7-2,TRBJ2-4,CASSLPSGGKNIQYF
TRBV28,TRBJ1-3,CASSSTTGYSGNTIYF
TRBV9,TRBJ2-5,CASSVEVGGARETQYF
TRBV9,TRBJ2-6,CASSFALGANVLTF
TRBV5-1,TRBJ2-1,CASRLISGLAYNEQFF
TRBV27,TRBJ2-5,CASRWSEGETQYF
TRBV7-2,TRBJ1-2,CASRPGGALYGYTF
TRBV18,TRBJ2-5,CASSLDPGGQETQYF
TRBV5-6,TRBJ2-2,CASTPGGIGELFF
TRBV28,TRBJ1-4,CASSWGGAREKLFF
TRBV5-4,TRBJ2-7,CASSPTSGGAYEQYF
TRBV24-1,TRBJ2-1,CATSDTGTSGGSYNEQFF
TRBV6-4,TRBJ2-3,CASSDKKDTQYF
TRBV7-8,TRBJ2-1,CASSLDLGEQFF
TRBV25-1,TRBJ2-7,CASSKTSGGTYEQYF
TRBV3-1/TRBV3-2,TRBJ2-7,CASSQGGAYEQYF
TRBV9,TRBJ2-7,CASSPTHEVAPYEQYF
TRBV9,TRBJ2-4,CASSGVTGDIQYF
TRBV5-1,TRBJ2-2,CASSLRTDKNTGELFF
TRBV5-1,TRBJ2-7,CASSASAGVISYEQYF
TRBV6-2/TRBV6-3,TRBJ2-7,CASSKRLSYEQYF
TRBV30,TRBJ1-1,CAWSVRFRAFF
TRBV27,TRBJ1-2,CAARGVAGYTF
TRBV9,TRBJ1-1,CASSVWTGDTEAFF
TRBV15,TRBJ2-5,CATSRSRGGGPQETQYF
TRBV9,TRBJ2-2,CASSYTRTGGGGELFF
TRBV5-1,TRBJ1-6,CATKTGGGNSPLHF
TRBV27,TRBJ1-2,CASSLLTVGGYTF
TRBV4-1,TRBJ1-2,CASSQEMARAGGYTF
TRBV28,TRBJ2-5,CASRGEKETQYF
TRBV9,TRBJ2-1,CASSSQIDYEQFF
TRBV5-1,TRBJ2-7,CASSLRAPGQGPLNLYEQYF
TRBV5-3,TRBJ1-2,CARFLVYTF
TRBV28,TRBJ1-5,CASSRSTGSNQPQHF
TRBV20-1,TRBJ2-3,CSASPDTQYF
TRBV7-9,TRBJ2-5,CASSFPSGGWEETQYF
TRBV5-1,TRBJ2-4,CASSEGGGLNFQYF
TRBV19,TRBJ1-4,CATSLGSRVEKLFF
TRBV11-3,TRBJ2-5,CASSMGSGQNQETQYF
TRBV7-2,TRBJ2-5,CASRRTGRQETQYF
TRBV30,TRBJ2-7,CAWSVSYYEQYF
TRBV7-9,TRBJ2-5,CASSTSSGVEETQYF
TRBV14,TRBJ2-4,CASSQVGQTQNIQYF
TRBV6-5,TRBJ2-7,CASSRPGGNEQYF
TRBV4-3,TRBJ2-7,CASSQDLTGPSYEQYF
TRBV6-2/TRBV6-3,TRBJ2-2,CASSYSPLAPYTGELFF
TRBV2,TRBJ1-3,CASRQIKGLGNTIYF
TRBV27,TRBJ2-3,CASSSVTGTTDTQYF
TRBV5-1,TRBJ2-2,CASSLDIGGTGELFF
TRBV9,TRBJ2-7,CASSEGTGTAYEQYF
TRBV6-6,TRBJ2-1,CASSPGGEQFF
TRBV5-1,TRBJ2-7,CASSLATGLSYEQYF
TRBV7-9,TRBJ2-7,CASSFPQGGEQYF
TRBV3-1/TRBV3-2,TRBJ2-4,CASSQDRRKLAKNIQYF
TRBV7-2,TRBJ1-5,CASSLVSNQPQHF
TRBV3-1/TRBV3-2,TRBJ2-2,CASSLGLSNTGELFF
TRBV11-2,TRBJ2-4,CASSTMKNIQYF
TRBV19,TRBJ2-7,CASSVELAGDYEQYF
TRBV7-2,TRBJ1-5,CASSLDRGWFQPQHF